Each of the 8 T cell receptor beta chains below was sequenced from the same sample in a study of blood T cells in healthy people across ages. Next came a second PCR, run for 7 to 11 cycles, which used a sample-barcoded 5' primer along with a J-beta primer mix. One entry per CDR3 protein, called by TCRdb with MiXCR from the 5' RACE reads. The sample consists of 1.4 million or so distinct CDR3 sequences, roughly 43% of them appearing once. Sequencing was done on a sample of blood. The receptor set was obtained from a woman aged 18-30 years in good health.

The rearrangement uses TRBV7-9 and TRBJ2-7; 15 bases align to TRBD2. The CDR3 extends over 16 amino acids. Germline lookup yields CDR1 SEHNR and CDR2 FQNEAQ (reference sequence). V lost 5 bases and J lost 1; bases outside the gene matches: 3. As DNA, the CDR3 is TGTGCCAGCAGCCGGACTAGCGGGAGGGCTTCCTACGAGCAGTACTTC. Amino acid sequence: CASSRTSGRASYEQYF.

The rearrangement uses TRBV12-3 or TRBV12-4 and TRBJ1-2; TRBD1 might be the D (6 bases). This CDR3 has 13 residues. V shed 4 bases and J shed 6 bases, with 12 bases lying between them. The chain's CDR3 is CASSSWTENGYTF. The CDR3, as DNA: TGTGCCAGCAGTTCCTGGACAGAAAATGGCTACACCTTC.

The V and J genes are TRBV28 and TRBJ2-5; the D call may be TRBD1 or TRBD2 (5 bases each). The V end lost 5 bases, the J end lost 2 bases, and 12 bases lay between the germline ends. Germline assignment: CDR1 MDHEN and CDR2 SYDVKM. The CDR3 covers 14 residues. CDR3 region: CASSVRDGQETQYF. CDR3 coding DNA: TGTGCCAGCAGTGTTCGGGACGGACAAGAGACCCAGTACTTC.

This clonotype was found a few times. V and J are TRBV4-2 and TRBJ1-1, with TRBD1 matching 7 bases. From germline, CDR1 is LGHNA and CDR2 YNFKEQ. The J segment lost 0 bases and the V segment lost 5 bases, leaving 6 bases of the junction unmatched. The CDR3 has 15 residues. CDR3 amino acids: CASSRDRRMNTEAFF. The DNA of the CDR3 is TGTGCCAGCAGCAGGGACAGACGAATGAACACTGAAGCTTTCTTT.

This clonotype was detected ten times or more. The chain recombines TRBV6-1 with TRBJ2-7, with 7 bases lining up with TRBD1. The trim removed 9 bases at V and 5 bases at J, leaving 4 bases unmatched. This CDR3 is built from 11 residues. Per germline, CDR1 MNHNS and CDR2 SASEGT. The CDR3 here is CASRTGDEQYF. The CDR3 region has the DNA TGTGCCAGTAGGACAGGTGACGAGCAGTACTTC.

The chain couples TRBV28 to TRBJ2-3; TRBD2 might be the D (5 bases). V was trimmed by 6 bases and J by 1 base, leaving 11 bases between them. Per the germline V gene, CDR1 is MDHEN and CDR2 is SYDVKM. CDR3 length: 14 amino acids. CDR3 region: CASREEIGTDTQYF. CDR3 DNA sequence: TGTGCCAGCAGGGAGGAGATCGGCACAGATACGCAGTATTTT.

This clonotype has only one observation. The chain has TRBV3-1 and TRBJ2-1, with 10 positions matching TRBD2. The CDR3 is 15 amino acids. The V gene's germline CDR1 is LGHDT and CDR2 YNNKEL (reference sequence). The V segment lost 4 bases and the J segment 7 bases; nucleotides outside the gene matches: 7. The CDR3 here is CASSLASGGINEQFF. The CDR3 DNA reads TGTGCCAGCAGCCTGGCTAGCGGGGGAATTAATGAGCAGTTCTTC.

The chain joins TRBV6-5 to TRBJ2-7; 11 positions match TRBD1. Trimming took 7 bases from V and 4 from J; bases not matched to a gene: 9. The CDR3 has 15 amino acids. Germline CDR1 reads MNHEY; CDR2 reads SVGAGI. CDR3 sequence: CASKEDRGLQYEQYF. The CDR3 DNA sequence: TGTGCCAGCAAGGAGGACAGGGGGCTCCAGTACGAGCAGTACTTC.